The rows below give T cell receptor beta chains drawn from one sample of a study of cytomegalovirus exposure and HLA in healthy donors. Profiled with immunoSEQ multiplex PCR; TCRdb holds only in-frame clones, not every one. This table has some 200,000 clones, 82% appearing once. The material sequenced was PBMCs. The receptors stem from a boy aged 2 to 10 in good health and CMV-seronegative. CDR3s leave out the opening cysteine and the closing phenylalanine or tryptophan.

>TRBV29-1|11|TRBJ1-1
SVGSGMNTEAF
>TRBV7-2|14|TRBJ1-2
ASSLGGQGAWAGYT
>TRBV4-2|12|TRBJ2-7
ASSEPGQPYEQY
>TRBV6-1|12|TRBJ1-2
ASKRDRVSYGYT
>TRBV4-2|14|TRBJ2-1
ASSQSSGAFQNEQF
>TRBV7-8|14|TRBJ1-4
ASSSRRQRFTEKLF
>TRBV6-5|14|TRBJ1-4
ASSYSRGSGGEKLF
>TRBV2|21|TRBJ2-5
ASRQPSGTVLPGLAGYQETQY
>TRBV7-6|13|TRBJ2-5
ASSLVEGVAETQY
>TRBV19|10|TRBJ1-5
ASSMTSQPQH
>TRBV2|10|TRBJ2-3
ASSKPGQSLD
>TRBV6-1|14|TRBJ2-7
ASSGDMAGAFSEQY
>TRBV9|14|TRBJ1-6
ASSVSGGPYNSPLH
>TRBV27|12|TRBJ1-2
ASSSGQGYYGYT
>TRBV7-2|10|TRBJ2-7
ASSLTSYEQY
>TRBV5-1|16|TRBJ1-1
ASSRQLRIGGMNTEAF
>TRBV27|13|TRBJ2-7
ASSFGLPAPGKQY
>TRBV4-2|13|TRBJ1-1
ASRDHRGSGTEAF
>TRBV2|14|TRBJ2-7
ASSGQLAGVSYEQY
>TRBV15|12|TRBJ2-3
ATSRGTETDTQY
>TRBV5-1|15|TRBJ2-3
ASSLSPGTSLTDTQY
>TRBV9|15|TRBJ1-2
ASEGGTRLPANYGYT
>TRBV4-3|15|TRBJ2-1
ASSQDTAGGRDNEQF
>TRBV5-1|9|TRBJ2-1
ASSHNNEQF
>TRBV4-3|14|TRBJ1-1
ASSRRHQGAYTEAF
>TRBV4-1|13|TRBJ2-3
ASSSSGSRTDTQY
>TRBV4-2|13|TRBJ2-3
ASSQAGGRVDTQY
>TRBV18|14|TRBJ1-5
ASARTGVYSNQPQH